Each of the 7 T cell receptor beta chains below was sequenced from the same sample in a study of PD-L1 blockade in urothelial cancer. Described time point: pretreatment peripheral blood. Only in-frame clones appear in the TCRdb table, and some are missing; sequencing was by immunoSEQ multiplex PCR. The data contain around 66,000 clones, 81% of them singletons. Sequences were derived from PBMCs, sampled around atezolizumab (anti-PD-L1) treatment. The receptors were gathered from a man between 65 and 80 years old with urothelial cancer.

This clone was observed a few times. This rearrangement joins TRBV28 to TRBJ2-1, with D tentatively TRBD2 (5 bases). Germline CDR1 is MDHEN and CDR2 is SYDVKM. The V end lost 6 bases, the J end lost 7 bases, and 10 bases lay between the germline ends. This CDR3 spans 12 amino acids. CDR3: CASSPTRNEQFF. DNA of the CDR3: TGTGCCAGCAGCCCTACTAGGAATGAGCAGTTCTTC.

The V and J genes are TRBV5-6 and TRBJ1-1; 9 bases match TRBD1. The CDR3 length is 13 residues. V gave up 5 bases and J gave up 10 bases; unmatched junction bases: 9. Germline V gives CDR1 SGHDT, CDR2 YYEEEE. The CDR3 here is CASRENRGRRAFF. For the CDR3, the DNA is TGTGCCAGCAGGGAAAACAGGGGGCGCAGAGCTTTCTTT.

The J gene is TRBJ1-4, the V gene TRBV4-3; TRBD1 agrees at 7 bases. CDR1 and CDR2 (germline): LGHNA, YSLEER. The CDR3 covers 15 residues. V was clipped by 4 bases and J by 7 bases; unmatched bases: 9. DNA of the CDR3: TGCGCCAGCAGCCCCCAGACAGGGAGAGGTGAAAAACTGTTTTTT. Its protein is CASSPQTGRGEKLFF.

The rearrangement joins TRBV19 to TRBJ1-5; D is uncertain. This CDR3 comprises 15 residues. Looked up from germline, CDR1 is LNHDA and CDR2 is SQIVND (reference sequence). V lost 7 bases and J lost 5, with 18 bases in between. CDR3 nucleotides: TGTGCCAGTAAGTATGAGACATCCTCTTATCAGCCCCAGCATTTT. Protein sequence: CASKYETSSYQPQHF.

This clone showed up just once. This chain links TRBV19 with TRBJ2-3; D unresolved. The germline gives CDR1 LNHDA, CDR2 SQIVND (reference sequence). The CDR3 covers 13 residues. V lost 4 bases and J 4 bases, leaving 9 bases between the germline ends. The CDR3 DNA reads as TGTGCCAGTAGTACCCAGAAGTCAGATACGCAGTATTTT. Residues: CASSTQKSDTQYF.

The CDR3 DNA reads TGCGCCAGCAGCCAAGGTATTAGCGGAAACAATGAGCAGTTCTTC. Its translation is CASSQGISGNNEQFF. V gene TRBV4-3 combines with J gene TRBJ2-1, with TRBD2 as a possible D gene (6 bases). V was pared by 1 base and J by 5 bases, with 12 bases between. Germline CDR1 and CDR2: LGHNA and YSLEER. This CDR3 spans 15 amino acids.

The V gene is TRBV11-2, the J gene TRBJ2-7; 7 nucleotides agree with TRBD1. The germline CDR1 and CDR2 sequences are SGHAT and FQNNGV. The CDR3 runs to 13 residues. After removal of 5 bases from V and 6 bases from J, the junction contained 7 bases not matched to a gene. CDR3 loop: CASSLGTAGEQYF. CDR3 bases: TGTGCCAGCAGCCTAGGGACAGCAGGCGAGCAGTACTTC.